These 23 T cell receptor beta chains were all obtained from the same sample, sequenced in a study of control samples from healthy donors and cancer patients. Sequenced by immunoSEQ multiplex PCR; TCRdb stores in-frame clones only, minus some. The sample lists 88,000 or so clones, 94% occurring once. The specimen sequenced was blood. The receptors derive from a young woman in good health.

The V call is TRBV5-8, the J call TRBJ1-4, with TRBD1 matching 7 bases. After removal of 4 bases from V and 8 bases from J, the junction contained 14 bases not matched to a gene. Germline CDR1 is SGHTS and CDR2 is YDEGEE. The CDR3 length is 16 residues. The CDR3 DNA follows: TGTGCCAGCAGCGGAAGACAGGGTTTATTGAGGGAAAAACTGTTTTTT. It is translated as CASSGRQGLLREKLFF. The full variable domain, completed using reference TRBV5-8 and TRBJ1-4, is EAGVTQSPTHLIKTRGQQATLRCSPISGHTSVYWYQQALGLGLQFLLWYDEGEERNRGNFPPRFSGRQFPNYSSELNVNALELEDSALYLCASSGRQGLLREKLFFGSGTQLSVL.

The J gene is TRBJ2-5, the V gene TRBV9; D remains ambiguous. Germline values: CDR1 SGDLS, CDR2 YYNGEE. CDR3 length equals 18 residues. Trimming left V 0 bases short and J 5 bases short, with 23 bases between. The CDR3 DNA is TGTGCCAGCAGCGTAGTCGCGGTGATAAGGGTCCCGTTGGAGACCCAGTACTTC. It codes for CASSVVAVIRVPLETQYF.

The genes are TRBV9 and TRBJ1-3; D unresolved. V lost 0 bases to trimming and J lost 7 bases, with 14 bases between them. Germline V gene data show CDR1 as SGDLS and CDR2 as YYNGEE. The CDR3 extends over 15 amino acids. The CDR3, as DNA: TGTGCCAGCAGCGTAGCTCCTCGCGAGCACAACACCATATATTTT. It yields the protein CASSVAPREHNTIYF.

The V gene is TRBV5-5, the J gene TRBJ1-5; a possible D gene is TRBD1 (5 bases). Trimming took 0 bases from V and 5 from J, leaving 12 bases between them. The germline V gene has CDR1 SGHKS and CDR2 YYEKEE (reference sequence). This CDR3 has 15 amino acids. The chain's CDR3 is CASSLEWGTYQPQHF. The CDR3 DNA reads TGTGCCAGCAGCTTGGAATGGGGCACATATCAGCCCCAGCATTTT.

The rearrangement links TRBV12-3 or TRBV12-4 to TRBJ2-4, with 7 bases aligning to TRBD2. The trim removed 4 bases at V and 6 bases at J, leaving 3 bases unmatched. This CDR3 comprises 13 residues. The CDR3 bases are TGTGCCAGCAGTTACGAGCGGGGAAACATTCAGTACTTC. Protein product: CASSYERGNIQYF.

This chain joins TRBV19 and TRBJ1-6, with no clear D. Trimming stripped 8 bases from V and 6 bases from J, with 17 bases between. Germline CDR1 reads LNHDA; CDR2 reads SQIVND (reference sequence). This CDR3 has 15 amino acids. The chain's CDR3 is CASQPPGGINSPLHF. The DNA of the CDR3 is TGTGCCAGTCAACCCCCGGGCGGGATTAATTCACCCCTCCACTTT.

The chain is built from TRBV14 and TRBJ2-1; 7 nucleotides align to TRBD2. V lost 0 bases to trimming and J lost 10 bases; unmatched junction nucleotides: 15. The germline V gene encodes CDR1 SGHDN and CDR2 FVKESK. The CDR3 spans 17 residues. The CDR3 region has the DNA TGTGCCAGCAGCCAAGATTTATTGGCGGGAGAGTCACGGGAGCAGTTCTTC. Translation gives CASSQDLLAGESREQFF.

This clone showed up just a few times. CDR3 bases: TGTGCCAGCAGCGATAGGGGGGGGCTCGAGGACGAGCAGTACTTC. It is translated as CASSDRGGLEDEQYF. The rearrangement links TRBV5-8 to TRBJ2-7; D possibly corresponds to TRBD2 (7 bases). Germline V gene lookup returns CDR1 SGHTS and CDR2 YDEGEE. Trimming stripped 4 bases from V and 5 bases from J, with 19 bases between. This CDR3 comprises 15 residues.

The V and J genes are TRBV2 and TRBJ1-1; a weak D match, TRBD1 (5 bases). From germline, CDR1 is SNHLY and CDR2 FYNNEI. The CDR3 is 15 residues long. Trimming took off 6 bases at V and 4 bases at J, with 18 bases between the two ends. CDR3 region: CASSVLPGSRTEAFF. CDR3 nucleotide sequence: TGTGCCAGCAGCGTCCTACCAGGGAGCCGCACTGAAGCTTTCTTT.

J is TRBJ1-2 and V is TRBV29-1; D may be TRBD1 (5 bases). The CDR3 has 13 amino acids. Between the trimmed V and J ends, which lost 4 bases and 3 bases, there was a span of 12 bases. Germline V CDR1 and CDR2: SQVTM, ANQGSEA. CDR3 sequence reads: CSVAGGSDYGYTF. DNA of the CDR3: TGCAGCGTTGCTGGGGGTTCGGACTATGGCTACACCTTC.

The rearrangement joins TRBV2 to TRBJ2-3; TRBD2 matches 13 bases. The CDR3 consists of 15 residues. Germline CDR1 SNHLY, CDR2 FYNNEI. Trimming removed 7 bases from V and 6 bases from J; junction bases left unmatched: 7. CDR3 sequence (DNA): TGTGCCAGCACTCTACTAGCGGGGGGGCGCGATACGCAGTATTTT. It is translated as CASTLLAGGRDTQYF.

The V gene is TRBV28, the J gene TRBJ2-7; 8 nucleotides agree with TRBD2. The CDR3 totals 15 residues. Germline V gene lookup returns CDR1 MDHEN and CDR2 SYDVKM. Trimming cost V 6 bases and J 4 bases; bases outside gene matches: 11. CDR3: CASRTSAGGGYEQYF. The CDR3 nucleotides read TGTGCCAGCAGAACTTCCGCCGGGGGGGGGTACGAGCAGTACTTC.

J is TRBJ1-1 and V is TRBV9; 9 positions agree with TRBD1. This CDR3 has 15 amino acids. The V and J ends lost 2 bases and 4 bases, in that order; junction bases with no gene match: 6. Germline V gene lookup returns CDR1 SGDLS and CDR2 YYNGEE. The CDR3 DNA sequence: TGTGCCAGCAGCGTCTCAGGGACAGGGACCACTGAAGCTTTCTTT. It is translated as CASSVSGTGTTEAFF.

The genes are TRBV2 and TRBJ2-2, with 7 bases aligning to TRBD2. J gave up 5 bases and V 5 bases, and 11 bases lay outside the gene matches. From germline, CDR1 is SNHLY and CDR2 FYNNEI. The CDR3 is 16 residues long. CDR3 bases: TGTGCCAGCAGTCATCTTAAAGGGAGGGATACCGGGGAGCTGTTTTTT. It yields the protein CASSHLKGRDTGELFF.

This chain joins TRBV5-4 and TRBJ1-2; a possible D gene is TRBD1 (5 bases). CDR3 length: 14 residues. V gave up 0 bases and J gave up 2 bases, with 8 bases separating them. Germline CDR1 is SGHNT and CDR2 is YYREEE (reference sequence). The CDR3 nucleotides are TGTGCCAGCAGCTTGGATGGGGGAAACTATGGCTACACCTTC. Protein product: CASSLDGGNYGYTF.

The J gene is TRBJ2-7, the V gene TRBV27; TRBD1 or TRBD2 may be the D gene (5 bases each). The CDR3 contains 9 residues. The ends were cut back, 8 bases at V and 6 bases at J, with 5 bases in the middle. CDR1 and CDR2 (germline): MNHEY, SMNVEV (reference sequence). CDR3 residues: CASGGEQYF. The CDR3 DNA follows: TGTGCCAGCGGGGGCGAGCAGTACTTC.

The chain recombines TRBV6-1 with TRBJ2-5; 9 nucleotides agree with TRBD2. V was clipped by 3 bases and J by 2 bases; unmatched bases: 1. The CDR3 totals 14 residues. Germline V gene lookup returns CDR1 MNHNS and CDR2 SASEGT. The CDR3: CASSDSGGQETQYF. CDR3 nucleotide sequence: TGTGCCAGCAGTGATAGCGGGGGTCAAGAGACCCAGTACTTC.

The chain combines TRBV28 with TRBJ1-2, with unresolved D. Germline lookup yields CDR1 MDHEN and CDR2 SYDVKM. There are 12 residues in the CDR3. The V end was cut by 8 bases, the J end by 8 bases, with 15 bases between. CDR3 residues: CASPPAVRGYTF. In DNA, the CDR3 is TGTGCCAGCCCTCCTGCGGTGCGGGGCTACACCTTC.

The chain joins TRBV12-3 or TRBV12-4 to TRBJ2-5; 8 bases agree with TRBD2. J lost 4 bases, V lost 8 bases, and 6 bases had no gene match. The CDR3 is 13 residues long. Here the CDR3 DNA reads TGTGCCAGCGCCATTAGCGGGACAGAGACCCAGTACTTC. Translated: CASAISGTETQYF.

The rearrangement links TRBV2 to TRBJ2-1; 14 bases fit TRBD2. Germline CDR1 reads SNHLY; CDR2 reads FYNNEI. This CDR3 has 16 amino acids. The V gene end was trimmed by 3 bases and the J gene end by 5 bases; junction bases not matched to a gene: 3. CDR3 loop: CASSDRTSGRNNEQFF. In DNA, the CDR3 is TGTGCCAGCAGTGACCGGACTAGCGGGAGGAACAATGAGCAGTTCTTC. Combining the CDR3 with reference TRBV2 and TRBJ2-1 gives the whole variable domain EPEVTQTPSHQVTQMGQEVILRCVPISNHLYFYWYRQILGQKVEFLVSFYNNEISEKSEIFDDQFSVERPDGSNFTLKIRSTKLEDSAMYFCASSDRTSGRNNEQFFGPGTRLTVL.

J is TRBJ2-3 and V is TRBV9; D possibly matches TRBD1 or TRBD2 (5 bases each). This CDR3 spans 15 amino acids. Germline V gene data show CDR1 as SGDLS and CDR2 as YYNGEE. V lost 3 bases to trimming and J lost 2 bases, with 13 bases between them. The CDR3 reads CASSEGTHYTDTQYF. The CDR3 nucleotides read TGTGCCAGCAGCGAGGGGACGCATTACACAGATACGCAGTATTTT. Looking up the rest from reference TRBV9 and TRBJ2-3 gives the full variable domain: DSGVTQTPKHLITATGQRVTLRCSPRSGDLSVYWYQQSLDQGLQFLIQYYNGEERAKGNILERFSAQQFPDLHSELNLSSLELGDSALYFCASSEGTHYTDTQYFGPGTRLTVL.

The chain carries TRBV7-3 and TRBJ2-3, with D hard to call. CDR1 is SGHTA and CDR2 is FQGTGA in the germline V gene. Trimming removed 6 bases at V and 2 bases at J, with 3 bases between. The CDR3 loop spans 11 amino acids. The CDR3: CASSNTDTQYF. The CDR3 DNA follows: TGTGCCAGCAGTAACACAGATACGCAGTATTTT.

The chain's CDR3 is CASSSLAGGPNEQFF. The CDR3 bases are TGTGCCAGCAGCTCCCTAGCGGGAGGGCCCAATGAGCAGTTCTTC. The rearrangement uses TRBV7-2 and TRBJ2-1, with 12 bases matching TRBD2. The CDR3 contains 15 residues. CDR1 and CDR2 (germline): SGHTA, FQGNSA. After removal of 4 bases from V and 6 bases from J, the junction contained 4 bases not matched to a gene. The complete variable domain, with remaining parts taken from reference TRBV7-2 and TRBJ2-1, reads GAGVSQSPSNKVTEKGKDVELRCDPISGHTALYWYRQSLGQGLEFLIYFQGNSAPDKSGLPSDRFSAERTGGSVSTLTIQRTQQEDSAVYLCASSSLAGGPNEQFFGPGTRLTVL.